Listed here is a single TCR beta chain. How the authors handled the data: Cell counts per sample came from amplifying reference gene primers. Sequencing was performed with immunoSEQ multiplex PCR; in TCRdb, only in-frame clones are kept and a portion is missing. Clone size and V and J calls were adopted from that table, with D and trimming inferred from the DNA. The repertoire holds around 470,000 clones, with roughly 89% as singletons. The entry originates in a study of blood T cell repertoires in COVID-19. For the study at large: Samples taken during acute and convalescent COVID-19 were collected in the United States, Italy and Spain.

Germline CDR1 reads LNHDA; CDR2 reads SQIVND (reference sequence). V shed 4 bases, J shed 7 bases, and the junction held 10 bases outside the gene matches. The CDR3 is 16 amino acids. During active infection, Seattle patients enrolled and were then monitored through disease. The source is a man in his late teens or twenties with COVID-19, enrolled during active disease. V usage is TRBV19 and J usage is TRBJ2-1; TRBD2 agrees at 10 bases. The specimen was peripheral blood. Here the CDR3 reads CASSSFPGLAKNEQFF. The CDR3 coding sequence is TGTGCCAGTAGTAGCTTCCCGGGACTAGCGAAAAATGAGCAGTTCTTC.